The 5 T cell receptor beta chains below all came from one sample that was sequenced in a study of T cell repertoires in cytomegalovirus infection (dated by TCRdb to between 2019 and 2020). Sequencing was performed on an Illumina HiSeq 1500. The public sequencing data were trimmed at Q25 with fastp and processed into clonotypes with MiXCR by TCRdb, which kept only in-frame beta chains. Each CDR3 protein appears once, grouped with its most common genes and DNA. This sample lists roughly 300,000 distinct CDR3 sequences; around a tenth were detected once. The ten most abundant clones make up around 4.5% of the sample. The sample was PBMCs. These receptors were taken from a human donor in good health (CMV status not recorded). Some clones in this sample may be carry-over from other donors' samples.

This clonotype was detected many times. The DNA of the CDR3 is TGTGCCAGCAGCCCGGGACATACGAACACTGAAGCTTTCTTT. This sequence encodes CASSPGHTNTEAFF. The genes are TRBV11-3 and TRBJ1-1; possible D gene TRBD1, 6 bases. CDR3 length: 14 amino acids. Germline V gene sequence: CDR1 SGHNT, CDR2 YENEEA. V lost 5 bases, J lost 1 base, and 11 bases lay in between. Full variable domain (missing parts from reference TRBV11-3 and TRBJ1-1): EAGVVQSPRYKIIEKKQPVAFWCNPISGHNTLYWYLQNLGQGPELLIRYENEEAVDDSQLPKDRFSAERLKGVDSTLKIQPAELGDSAVYLCASSPGHTNTEAFFGQGTRLTVV.

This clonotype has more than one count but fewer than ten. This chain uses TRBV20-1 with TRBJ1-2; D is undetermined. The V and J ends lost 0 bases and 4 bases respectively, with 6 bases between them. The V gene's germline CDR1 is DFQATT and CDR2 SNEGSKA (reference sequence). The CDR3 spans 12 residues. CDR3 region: CSAREGPYGYTF. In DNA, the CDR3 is TGCAGTGCTAGAGAAGGCCCCTATGGCTACACCTTC.

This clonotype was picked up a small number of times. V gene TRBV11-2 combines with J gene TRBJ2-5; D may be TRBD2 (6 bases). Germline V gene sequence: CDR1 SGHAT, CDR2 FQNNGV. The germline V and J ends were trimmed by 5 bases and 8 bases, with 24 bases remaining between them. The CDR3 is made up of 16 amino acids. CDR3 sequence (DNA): TGTGCCAGCAGCCTGACCCCGGGACTCGTTAGTGAAACCCAGTACTTC. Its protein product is CASSLTPGLVSETQYF.

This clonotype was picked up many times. This CDR3 is CASSYRTVYNEQFF. In DNA, the CDR3 is TGTGCCAGCAGCTATCGGACGGTCTACAATGAGCAGTTCTTC. The chain couples TRBV7-2 to TRBJ2-1; D uncertain. Germline V gene sequence: CDR1 SGHTA, CDR2 FQGNSA. The CDR3 length is 14 residues. Between the trimmed V and J ends, which lost 4 bases and 3 bases, there was a span of 10 bases.

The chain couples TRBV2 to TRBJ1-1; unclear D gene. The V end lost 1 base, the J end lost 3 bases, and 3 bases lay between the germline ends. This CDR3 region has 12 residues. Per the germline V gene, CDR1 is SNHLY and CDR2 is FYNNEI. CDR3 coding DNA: TGTGCCAGCAGTGAAGAGTACACTGAAGCTTTCTTT. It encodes CASSEEYTEAFF.